The rows below give T cell receptor beta chains drawn from one sample of a study of metastatic and nonmetastatic thyroid tumors. With MiXCR, TCRdb called clones anew from the PCR reads. Among around 20,000 clones listed, about a third were seen once. The sequenced sample was tumor tissue. Receptor source: a female donor with papillary thyroid cancer or a benign thyroid nodule (not recorded which). Some clones in this sample may be carry-over from other donors' samples. CDR3s include the opening cysteine and the closing phenylalanine or tryptophan. A D gene is named only where the DNA matches it firmly. Size is omitted from some rows. Given values are once, few, many or a class for expanded clones.

D,V,size,J,CDR3
.,TRBV6-6,.,TRBJ2-7,CASSYSPSTVSYEQYF
.,TRBV12-3/TRBV12-4,many,TRBJ1-1,CASSLGGNTEAFF
TRBD1,TRBV9,.,TRBJ2-2,CASSGPTGVHSFTGELFF
.,TRBV30,.,TRBJ2-7,CAWSGLVVGEQYF
TRBD1,TRBV6-5,few,TRBJ2-7,CASSSEGTGSYEQYF
.,TRBV28,few,TRBJ2-6,CASSSPPGSGANVLTF
TRBD2,TRBV6-2/TRBV6-3,many,TRBJ2-2,CASSYTPGLASDTGELFF
.,TRBV6-5,.,TRBJ2-1,CASSYSAGGEQFF
.,TRBV5-1,.,TRBJ2-2,CASSFPGELFF
TRBD1,TRBV20-1,.,TRBJ1-1,CRGRRGGADTEAFF
.,TRBV10-2,.,TRBJ2-7,CASSESYEQYF
.,TRBV11-2,.,TRBJ1-2,CASSLDSAGNYYGYTF
.,TRBV19,few,TRBJ1-5,CASSTVPYSNQPQHF
TRBD2,TRBV5-6,few,TRBJ2-7,CASSLLGRGEPYEQYF
.,TRBV2,few,TRBJ1-2,CASSEPGVEANYGYTF
.,TRBV6-1,few,TRBJ1-4,CASKRGRTNEKLFF
.,TRBV11-2,.,TRBJ2-1,CASSLGRGEYNEQFF
.,TRBV6-1,many,TRBJ1-2,CASRVTGWAYGYTF
TRBD1,TRBV5-6,.,TRBJ2-3,CASSSGGHTQYF
.,TRBV6-1,.,TRBJ2-2,CASIRMGEGVGTGELFF
TRBD2,TRBV5-1,.,TRBJ2-7,CASSLGTSGNPSYEQYF
.,TRBV18,.,TRBJ2-7,CASSSDWGVSSYEQYF
.,TRBV11-2,.,TRBJ2-7,CASSLLGESDEQYF
.,TRBV20-1,.,TRBJ2-7,CSARGHRAISYEQYF
.,TRBV11-2,once,TRBJ2-7,CAWSGTYEQYF
.,TRBV6-1,few,TRBJ2-2,CATNLQGAGGELFF
.,TRBV28,.,TRBJ1-3,CASSSGSGTGNTIYF
TRBD1,TRBV20-1,.,TRBJ1-6,CSARIGAGQGNSPLHF
.,TRBV9,.,TRBJ2-7,CASSGAEEQYF
TRBD2,TRBV6-4,.,TRBJ2-1,CASSPAGVFNEQFF
TRBD2,TRBV10-3,few,TRBJ2-1,CAISDTAGRSYNEQFF
.,TRBV6-5,.,TRBJ2-5,CASSYSRDGQETQYF
.,TRBV11-2,.,TRBJ2-1,CASSLVGRYNEQFF
.,TRBV5-1,few,TRBJ2-7,CASSFTSSYEQYF
.,TRBV12-3/TRBV12-4,few,TRBJ2-7,CASSFGQGTYEQYF
.,TRBV2,few,TRBJ2-1,CASSLSGEQFF
TRBD1,TRBV6-1,.,TRBJ2-7,CASSDGQGPYEQYF
TRBD1,TRBV6-1,.,TRBJ1-5,CASSEAGQQNQPQHF
TRBD2,TRBV6-2/TRBV6-3,.,TRBJ2-7,CASKLAASSYEQYF
TRBD1,TRBV12-3/TRBV12-4,.,TRBJ2-1,CASSDRQGDEQFF
.,TRBV28,.,TRBJ2-7,CASSFVGSPYEQYF
.,TRBV20-1,.,TRBJ2-7,CSARAAGEEQYF
.,TRBV7-2,.,TRBJ2-2,CASTLNLANTGELFF
TRBD1,TRBV20-1,.,TRBJ2-2,CSAGTGSTGELFF
TRBD2,TRBV2,.,TRBJ2-7,CASSPGTSGRGYYEQYF
.,TRBV20-1,.,TRBJ1-5,CSAGKQGGQPQHF
.,TRBV7-9,.,TRBJ1-2,CASSTGTNYGYTF
.,TRBV27,.,TRBJ1-2,CASSRSAAGANYGYTF
.,TRBV4-1,.,TRBJ2-7,CASRLNVGLGDEQYF